The 30 T cell receptor beta chains below all came from one sample that was sequenced in a study of cytomegalovirus exposure and HLA in healthy donors. In the PCR, 60 Vbeta and 13 Jbeta primers were used. Using immunoSEQ multiplex PCR, the repertoire was profiled, and TCRdb retains in-frame clones only, with some absent. The repertoire holds more than 140,000 clones, about 80% seen once, with approximately 2% in the top ten. The sequenced sample was PBMCs. These receptors were taken from a woman aged 40 to 50 in good health and CMV-seronegative.

As to this clone: One end of the junction varies from germline; a read error may be responsible. The chain recombines TRBV7-7 with TRBJ2-1; D possibly corresponds to TRBD1 (6 bases). The germline CDR1 and CDR2 sequences are SSHAT and FNYEAQ (reference sequence). The CDR3 is 13 amino acids. CDR3 in DNA: TGTGCTAGCAGCTTAGGCAGGGGTGAGGAGCAGTTCTTC. This translates into CASSLGRGEEQFF.

This clone was recorded a few times. This chain links TRBV5-1 with TRBJ2-7; 8 nucleotides align to TRBD1. Germline loops: CDR1 SGHRS, CDR2 YFSETQ. The CDR3 length is 15 residues. V lost 3 bases, J lost 3 bases, and 8 bases stayed unmatched. As DNA, the CDR3 is TGCGCCAGCAGCTCGACAGGGGCAATTTACTACGAGCAGTACTTC. It codes for CASSSTGAIYYEQYF. Supplemented by reference TRBV5-1 and TRBJ2-7, the full variable domain reads KAGVTQTPRYLIKTRGQQVTLSCSPISGHRSVSWYQQTPGQGLQFLFEYFSETQRNKGNFPGRFSGRQFSNSRSEMNVSTLELGDSALYLCASSSTGAIYYEQYFGPGTRLTVT.

The genes are TRBV9 and TRBJ2-1; 7 nucleotides agree with TRBD2. V shed 0 bases, J shed 12 bases, and the junction held 15 bases outside the gene matches. The CDR3 contains 16 residues. The germline CDR1 and CDR2 sequences are SGDLS and YYNGEE. The CDR3 protein is CASSVAPSGRGMVQFF. The CDR3, as DNA: TGTGCCAGCAGCGTAGCCCCTAGCGGCCGTGGGATGGTGCAGTTCTTC.

The chain joins TRBV18 to TRBJ2-3, with 7 bases aligning to TRBD2. CDR1 and CDR2 from the germline V gene are KGHSH and LQKENI. The CDR3 contains 17 residues. Unmatched junction bases numbered 8, after V lost 0 bases and J lost 2 bases. The CDR3 loop is CASSPPGSGLSTDTQYF. CDR3 nucleotides: TGTGCCAGCTCACCACCGGGATCGGGACTATCCACAGATACGCAGTATTTT.

The chain uses TRBV6-1 and TRBJ1-4; 7 bases line up with TRBD1. V gave up 6 bases and J gave up 3 bases; unmatched junction bases: 4. There are 14 residues in the CDR3. From germline, CDR1 is MNHNS and CDR2 SASEGT. The CDR3 DNA reads as TGTGCCAGCAGCTGGGACAGAGCTAATGAAAAACTGTTTTTT. Translating gives CASSWDRANEKLFF.

The CDR3: CASSQGGLAGNTIYF. Here the CDR3 DNA reads TGTGCCAGCAGTCAAGGGGGTCTTGCTGGAAACACCATATATTTT. This chain connects TRBV28 to TRBJ1-3; D possibly corresponds to TRBD1 (6 bases). The ends were cut back, 5 bases at V and 2 bases at J, with 13 bases in the middle. Germline CDR1 reads MDHEN; CDR2 reads SYDVKM. The CDR3 contains 15 residues.

This clone is a singleton in its sample. The J gene is TRBJ1-1, the V gene TRBV7-8; 7 positions agree with TRBD1. The germline V gene encodes CDR1 SGHVS and CDR2 FQNEAQ. This CDR3 contains 15 residues. V was clipped by 5 bases and J by 0 bases; unmatched bases: 6. CDR3 protein: CASSPRDRVNTEAFF. The CDR3 DNA follows: TGTGCCAGCAGCCCCCGGGACAGAGTGAACACTGAAGCTTTCTTT.

This chain uses TRBV18 with TRBJ1-2; 9 nucleotides align to TRBD1. This CDR3 spans 13 amino acids. Looked up from germline, CDR1 is KGHSH and CDR2 is LQKENI. V trimming: 3 bases; J trimming: 6 bases; junction bases outside the gene matches: 2. In DNA form, the CDR3 reads TGTGCCAGCTCACCCGGACAGGGGCATGGCTACACCTTC. Translated, it gives CASSPGQGHGYTF. Drawing the rest from reference TRBV18 and TRBJ1-2, the complete variable domain is NAGVMQNPRHLVRRRGQEARLRCSPMKGHSHVYWYRQLPEEGLKFMVYLQKENIIDESGMPKERFSAEFPKEGPSILRIQQVVRGDSAAYFCASSPGQGHGYTFGSGTRLTVV.

The V call is TRBV5-4, the J call TRBJ2-2, with TRBD2 identical over 14 bases. The CDR3 extends over 18 amino acids. Per the germline V gene, CDR1 is SGHNT and CDR2 is YYREEE (reference sequence). The ends lost 2 bases at V and 4 bases at J; junction bases unmatched: 7. The CDR3 is CASSFGLAGGLRTGELFF. The CDR3 region has the DNA TGTGCCAGCAGCTTCGGACTAGCGGGAGGATTGCGCACCGGGGAGCTGTTTTTT.

The chain recombines TRBV19 with TRBJ1-5, with D maybe TRBD1 (6 bases). The CDR3 length is 13 residues. Germline V lookup: CDR1 LNHDA, CDR2 SQIVND (reference sequence). V was shortened by 7 bases and J by 5 bases, with 12 bases between the two germline ends. CDR3 nucleotide sequence: TGTGCCAGTACCGAGGGGGGGTATCAGCCCCAGCATTTT. It codes for CASTEGGYQPQHF.

V usage is TRBV7-9 and J usage is TRBJ2-1, with D possibly being TRBD2 (6 bases). CDR3 length: 13 amino acids. The V gene lost 0 bases and the J gene lost 12 bases, with 12 bases spanning the gap. Germline V lookup: CDR1 SEHNR, CDR2 FQNEAQ (reference sequence). CDR3 DNA sequence: TGTGCCAGCAGCTTAGCATTCCGGGACTGGCAGTTCTTC. Translated: CASSLAFRDWQFF.

Here the CDR3 reads CASSPVMSSYEQYF. CDR3 nucleotides: TGTGCCAGCAGCCCCGTCATGAGCTCCTACGAGCAGTACTTC. This chain joins TRBV7-6 and TRBJ2-7; unclear D gene. Germline lookup yields CDR1 SGHVS and CDR2 FNYEAQ. The CDR3 is 14 amino acids. Between the trimmed V and J ends, which lost 5 bases and 0 bases, there was a span of 11 bases.

The chain has TRBV19 and TRBJ1-1; TRBD1 might be the D (6 bases). This CDR3 has 14 residues. Trimming took 5 bases from V and 0 from J, leaving 10 bases between them. Germline CDR1 LNHDA, CDR2 SQIVND (reference sequence). The CDR3 spells CASSPGQLNTEAFF. The CDR3 DNA follows: TGTGCCAGTAGTCCCGGACAGTTGAACACTGAAGCTTTCTTT.

The rearrangement uses TRBV5-6 and TRBJ2-2; maybe TRBD1 (5 bases). Deletions cut 4 bases from V and 4 bases from J, with 11 bases between. This CDR3 is built from 14 residues. Germline values: CDR1 SGHDT, CDR2 YYEEEE. The CDR3 DNA reads as TGTGCCAGCAGCCCCGACAGAATCACCGGGGAGCTGTTTTTT. The encoded protein is CASSPDRITGELFF.

This rearrangement joins TRBV7-9 to TRBJ2-3; 7 bases match TRBD1. This CDR3 is 14 amino acids long. The V gene end was trimmed by 1 base and the J gene end by 5 bases; junction bases not matched to a gene: 3. Germline V gives CDR1 SEHNR, CDR2 FQNEAQ (reference sequence). CDR3 nucleotides: TGTGCCAGCAGCTTAGGGGCAGGGGGAGATACGCAGTATTTT. Amino acid sequence: CASSLGAGGDTQYF.

V gene TRBV28 combines with J gene TRBJ1-2; D gene uncertain. Germline values: CDR1 MDHEN, CDR2 SYDVKM. V lost 6 bases to trimming and J lost 8 bases, with 19 bases between them. The CDR3 has 14 amino acids. In DNA, the CDR3 is TGTGCCAGCAGACTAGGCGGGAATTTGGGGGGCTACACCTTC. Its protein is CASRLGGNLGGYTF.

The V and J genes are TRBV19 and TRBJ2-4, with 11 bases that match TRBD2. Trimming cost V 6 bases and J 2 bases; bases outside gene matches: 9. The CDR3 sequence is 17 residues long. Germline CDR1 and CDR2: LNHDA and SQIVND (reference sequence). The CDR3 loop reads CASRDPLAGGPKNIQYF. The DNA for the CDR3 is TGTGCCAGTAGAGATCCTTTAGCGGGAGGGCCCAAAAACATTCAGTACTTC.

This chain uses TRBV27 with TRBJ1-5; tentative D call: TRBD1 (6 bases). The length of the CDR3 is 16 residues. V was trimmed by 4 bases and J by 0 bases, leaving 13 bases between them. Germline CDR1 reads MNHEY; CDR2 reads SMNVEV (reference sequence). The CDR3 region is CASSSGQMYSNQPQHF. CDR3 sequence (DNA): TGTGCCAGCAGTTCAGGACAGATGTATAGCAATCAGCCCCAGCATTTT.

The chain has TRBV7-2 and TRBJ2-7, with 10 bases lining up with TRBD2. The CDR3 is 18 residues long. The V gene's germline CDR1 is SGHTA and CDR2 FQGNSA. Trimming at V came to 2 bases and at J to 0 bases, leaving 10 bases not matched to a gene. CDR3 sequence: CASSLWLAGALSSYEQYF. The DNA of the CDR3 is TGTGCCAGCAGCTTATGGCTAGCGGGGGCCCTGAGCTCCTACGAGCAGTACTTC.

V gene TRBV28 combines with J gene TRBJ1-1, with D perhaps TRBD1 (6 bases). The V gene lost 2 bases and the J gene lost 4 bases, with 8 bases spanning the gap. Germline lookup yields CDR1 MDHEN and CDR2 SYDVKM. The CDR3 is 13 residues long. The CDR3 DNA reads as TGTGCCAGCAGTTTAGTAGGGGGCACTGAAGCTTTCTTT. Its protein product is CASSLVGGTEAFF.

The J gene is TRBJ2-7, the V gene TRBV6-1, with 8 nucleotides matching TRBD2. With 4 bases clipped from V and 4 bases from J, the junction kept 12 bases outside the gene matches. CDR1 and CDR2 (germline): MNHNS, SASEGT. CDR3 size: 16 residues. The CDR3 protein is CASSVFGRGVVYEQYF. CDR3 sequence (DNA): TGTGCCAGCAGTGTTTTTGGGCGGGGGGTTGTTTACGAGCAGTACTTC.

The chain recombines TRBV27 with TRBJ2-7; D unresolved. Trimming stripped 3 bases from V and 7 bases from J, with 10 bases between. CDR3 length equals 12 residues. The germline V gene has CDR1 MNHEY and CDR2 SMNVEV (reference sequence). CDR3: CASSFSTTEQYF. In DNA, the CDR3 is TGTGCCAGCAGTTTTAGTACGACAGAGCAGTACTTC.

The CDR3 DNA sequence: TGTGCCAGCAGTTACCCGACAGGTGGAAACACTGAAGCTTTCTTT. Translated, it gives CASSYPTGGNTEAFF. The chain carries TRBV6-5 and TRBJ1-1, with a weak D call TRBD1 (6 bases). The ends were cut back, 2 bases at V and 2 bases at J, with 12 bases in the middle. In germline, CDR1 is MNHEY, CDR2 SVGAGI. This CDR3 spans 15 amino acids.

This clone was detected once. This chain connects TRBV6-1 to TRBJ1-2; 8 bases align to TRBD1. The V gene end was trimmed by 2 bases and the J gene end by 8 bases; junction bases not matched to a gene: 13. The length of the CDR3 is 16 residues. CDR1 is MNHNS and CDR2 is SASEGT in the germline V gene. CDR3 region: CASSEPGRGQGHGYTF. The CDR3 DNA is TGTGCCAGCAGTGAACCGGGACGCGGACAGGGTCACGGCTACACCTTC.

The rearrangement joins TRBV9 to TRBJ2-1; 7 bases agree with TRBD2. From germline, CDR1 is SGDLS and CDR2 YYNGEE. The CDR3 is made up of 17 amino acids. With V trimmed by 3 bases and J by 0 bases, 9 bases remained unmatched. The CDR3 DNA reads as TGTGCCAGCAGCGACTCCCCCAGGGACTACTCCTACAATGAGCAGTTCTTC. Encoded protein: CASSDSPRDYSYNEQFF. The variable domain in full, with the rest retrieved from reference TRBV9 and TRBJ2-1, is DSGVTQTPKHLITATGQRVTLRCSPRSGDLSVYWYQQSLDQGLQFLIQYYNGEERAKGNILERFSAQQFPDLHSELNLSSLELGDSALYFCASSDSPRDYSYNEQFFGPGTRLTVL.

J is TRBJ1-3 and V is TRBV6-5, with TRBD1 as a possible D gene (5 bases). The V end was cut by 4 bases, the J end by 0 bases, with 10 bases between. The CDR3 sequence is 15 residues long. The germline gives CDR1 MNHEY, CDR2 SVGAGI. CDR3 DNA sequence: TGTGCCAGCAGTTCCCAGGGCCTCTCTGGAAACACCATATATTTT. Encoded protein: CASSSQGLSGNTIYF.

The gene calls are TRBV7-2 and TRBJ1-5; the match to TRBD1 covers 7 bases. Germline values: CDR1 SGHTA, CDR2 FQGNSA. The trim removed 5 bases at V and 2 bases at J, leaving 6 bases unmatched. The CDR3 is 15 residues long. The CDR3 spells CASSVQGQRNQPQHF. CDR3 sequence (DNA): TGTGCCAGCAGCGTACAGGGGCAGCGCAATCAGCCCCAGCATTTT.

The chain couples TRBV5-4 to TRBJ2-7; D remains ambiguous. Germline V lookup: CDR1 SGHNT, CDR2 YYREEE (reference sequence). The ends were cut back, 2 bases at V and 4 bases at J, with 16 bases in the middle. This CDR3 has 15 residues. CDR3 in DNA: TGTGCCAGCAGCTTTTCCCCCGGCGGCAGATACGAGCAGTACTTC. Translated, it gives CASSFSPGGRYEQYF.

This chain links TRBV5-4 with TRBJ2-7; TRBD1 matches at 9 bases. This CDR3 is 15 amino acids long. Germline V gene sequence: CDR1 SGHNT, CDR2 YYREEE (reference sequence). V shed 9 bases, J shed 0 bases, and the junction held 10 bases outside the gene matches. CDR3 nucleotides: TGTGCCACCATGACGGGGGGACAGGGCTCCTACGAGCAGTACTTC. Protein sequence: CATMTGGQGSYEQYF. Drawing the rest from reference TRBV5-4 and TRBJ2-7, the complete variable domain is ETGVTQSPTHLIKTRGQQVTLRCSSQSGHNTVSWYQQALGQGPQFIFQYYREEENGRGNFPPRFSGLQFPNYSSELNVNALELDDSALYLCATMTGGQGSYEQYFGPGTRLTVT.

The chain has TRBV9 and TRBJ1-3; D might be TRBD1 (5 bases). The CDR3 is 15 residues long. Germline V lookup: CDR1 SGDLS, CDR2 YYNGEE. Trimming took off 3 bases at V and 0 bases at J, with 10 bases between the two ends. This CDR3 is CASSDHRISGNTIYF. The CDR3 DNA is TGTGCCAGCAGCGACCACAGGATCTCTGGAAACACCATATATTTT.